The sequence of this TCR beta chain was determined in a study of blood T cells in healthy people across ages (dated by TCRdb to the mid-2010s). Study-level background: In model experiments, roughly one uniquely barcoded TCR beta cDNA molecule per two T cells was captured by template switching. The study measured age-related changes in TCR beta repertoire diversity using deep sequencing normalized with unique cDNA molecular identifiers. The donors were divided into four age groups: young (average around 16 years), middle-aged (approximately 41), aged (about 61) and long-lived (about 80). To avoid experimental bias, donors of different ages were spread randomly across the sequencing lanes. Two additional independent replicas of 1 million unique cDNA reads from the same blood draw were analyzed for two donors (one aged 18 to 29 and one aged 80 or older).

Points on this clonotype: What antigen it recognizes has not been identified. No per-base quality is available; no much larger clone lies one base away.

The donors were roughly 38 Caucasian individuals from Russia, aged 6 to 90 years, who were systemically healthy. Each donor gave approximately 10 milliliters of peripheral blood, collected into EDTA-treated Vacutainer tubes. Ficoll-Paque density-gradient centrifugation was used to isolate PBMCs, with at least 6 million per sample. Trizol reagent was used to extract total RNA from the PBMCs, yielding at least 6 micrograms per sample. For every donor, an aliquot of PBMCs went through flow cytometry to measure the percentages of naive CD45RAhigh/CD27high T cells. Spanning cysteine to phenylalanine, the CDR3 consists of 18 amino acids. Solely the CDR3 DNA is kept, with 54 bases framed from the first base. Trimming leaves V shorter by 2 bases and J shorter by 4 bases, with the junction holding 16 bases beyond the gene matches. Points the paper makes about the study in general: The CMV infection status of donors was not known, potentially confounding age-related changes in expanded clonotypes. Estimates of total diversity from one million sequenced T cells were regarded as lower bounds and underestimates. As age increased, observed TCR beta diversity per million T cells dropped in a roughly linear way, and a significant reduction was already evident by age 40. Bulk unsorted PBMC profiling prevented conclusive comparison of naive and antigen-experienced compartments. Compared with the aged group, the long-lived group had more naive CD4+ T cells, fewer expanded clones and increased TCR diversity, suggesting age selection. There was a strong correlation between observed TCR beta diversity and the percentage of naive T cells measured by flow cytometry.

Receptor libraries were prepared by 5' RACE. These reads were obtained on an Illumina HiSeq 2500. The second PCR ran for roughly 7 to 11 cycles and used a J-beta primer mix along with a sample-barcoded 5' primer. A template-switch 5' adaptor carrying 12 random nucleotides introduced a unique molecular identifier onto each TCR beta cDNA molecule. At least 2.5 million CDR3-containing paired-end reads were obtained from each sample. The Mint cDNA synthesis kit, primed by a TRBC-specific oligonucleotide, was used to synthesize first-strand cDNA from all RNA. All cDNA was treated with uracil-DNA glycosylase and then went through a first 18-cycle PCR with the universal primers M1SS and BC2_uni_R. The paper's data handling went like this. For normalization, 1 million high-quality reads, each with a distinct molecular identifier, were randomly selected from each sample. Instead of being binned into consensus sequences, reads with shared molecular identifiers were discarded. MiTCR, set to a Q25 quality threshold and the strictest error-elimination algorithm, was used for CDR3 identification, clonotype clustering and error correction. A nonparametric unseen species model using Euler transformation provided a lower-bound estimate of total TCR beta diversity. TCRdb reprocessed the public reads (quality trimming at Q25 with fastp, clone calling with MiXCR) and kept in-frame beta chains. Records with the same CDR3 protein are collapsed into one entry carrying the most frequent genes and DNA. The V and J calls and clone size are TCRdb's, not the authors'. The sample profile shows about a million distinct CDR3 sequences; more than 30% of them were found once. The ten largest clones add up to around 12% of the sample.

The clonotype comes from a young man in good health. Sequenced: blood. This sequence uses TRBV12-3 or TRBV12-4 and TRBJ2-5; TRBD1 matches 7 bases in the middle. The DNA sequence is TGTGCCAGCAGTTTATCAAGGTCCCGGACAGGCCGGCGAGAGACCCAGTACTTC. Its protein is CASSLSRSRTGRRETQYF.